The rows below give T cell receptor beta chains drawn from one sample of a study of T cells expressing NK-cell markers. From its re-call of the 5' RACE reads, TCRdb lists each CDR3 protein once, without DNA. The sample table includes roughly 350,000 distinct CDR3 sequences. Sequences were obtained from blood T cells: a sorted CD56 or NKG2C T cell subset, CD4+ or CD8+ T cells, or bulk PBMC T cells (not recorded which). These receptors all come from a man aged 18-70 years in good health. Both conserved end residues are part of each CDR3.

>TRBJ2-1|TRBV18
CASSPGTSRSEEFF
>TRBJ1-1|TRBV5-1
CASSLDGPGTEAFF
>TRBJ2-1|TRBV5-4
CASSEGQGYSYNEQFF
>TRBJ2-1|TRBV12-3/TRBV12-4
CASSPRLAGENNEQFF
>TRBJ2-3|TRBV20-1
CSARDPLAADTQYF
>TRBJ2-2|TRBV15
CATSERRGGRTGELFF
>TRBJ1-5|TRBV28
CASSSGQRGSNQPQHF
>TRBJ2-3|TRBV5-5
CASSLETVTQYF
>TRBJ2-7|TRBV21-1
CASKGVGDRHQLGTYEQYF
>TRBJ2-3|TRBV7-9
CASSPDMVGTDTQYF
>TRBJ2-1|TRBV24-1
CATSDLRQGAFSEQFF
>TRBJ2-1|TRBV14
CASSQQPGQGENEQFF
>TRBJ2-3|TRBV6-1
CASSAIRGAAGLRTDTQYF
>TRBJ2-7|TRBV7-2
CASSPTGTGQYEQYF
>TRBJ2-1|TRBV7-9
CASSFKKRGGLDNEQFF
>TRBJ2-1|TRBV28
CASGIARGGSYNEQFF
>TRBJ1-4|TRBV3-1
CASSHPGGLNEKLFF
>TRBJ1-5|TRBV2
CASSEGTGGFEPQPQHF
>TRBJ2-1|TRBV10-3
CAIRTGGLPNEQFF
>TRBJ1-4|TRBV20-1
CSARDQGGKLFF
>TRBJ2-7|TRBV3-1
CASSQDLFSGGSYEQYF
>TRBJ1-6|TRBV15
CATSRDVQGASPLHF
>TRBJ2-3|TRBV5-1
CASSLDASGVGGDTQYF
>TRBJ2-1|TRBV20-1
CSAPRGVGYNEQFF
>TRBJ2-3|TRBV12-3/TRBV12-4
CASSLGSGADTQYF
>TRBJ2-1|TRBV9
CASSVAEALREQFF
>TRBJ1-2|TRBV5-1
CASSPTGQSNGYTF
>TRBJ2-4|TRBV6-2/TRBV6-3
CASTGAIAKNIQYF
>TRBJ1-2|TRBV25-1
CASSSGTGEGYTF
>TRBJ2-3|TRBV18
CASSPSTDTQYF
>TRBJ2-7|TRBV6-2/TRBV6-3
CASSSTRQIRYEQYF
>TRBJ1-2|TRBV7-9
CASSFGVGYTF
>TRBJ2-5|TRBV7-9
CASSSTSDISETQYF